Listed here are 14 T cell receptor beta chains from one sample, sequenced in a study of PD-L1 blockade in urothelial cancer. The protocol was immunoSEQ multiplex PCR, while the TCRdb copy is restricted to in-frame clones and leaves out a portion. The top ten clones hold 8.5% to 10% of a sample with around 70,000 clones, 84% of them seen once. Time point of the sample: pretreatment peripheral blood. This sample comprised PBMCs, obtained around atezolizumab (anti-PD-L1) treatment. The receptors originated from a woman in her seventies with urothelial cancer.

The genes are TRBV23-1 and TRBJ2-1; no firm D call. TRBV23-1 is an open reading frame, and its role is uncertain. V lost 3 bases and J lost 0, with 9 bases in between. The CDR3 runs 15 residues. The CDR3, as DNA: TGCGCCAGCAGTCAGGCACCTAGCTCCTACAATGAGCAGTTCTTC. Translated: CASSQAPSSYNEQFF.

The CDR3 DNA sequence: TGTGCCAGCAGCGTAGCTAGGACAGACACTGAAGCTTTCTTT. This encodes CASSVARTDTEAFF. The chain recombines TRBV9 with TRBJ1-1; perhaps TRBD1 as D (6 bases). Germline CDR1 and CDR2: SGDLS and YYNGEE. The CDR3 is made up of 14 amino acids. The germline V and J ends were trimmed by 0 bases and 3 bases, with 9 bases remaining between them.

The chain carries TRBV28 and TRBJ1-2; D is uncertain. V lost 5 bases and J 6 bases, leaving 10 bases between the germline ends. The CDR3 extends over 12 amino acids. CDR1 is MDHEN, CDR2 SYDVKM, per germline. Here the CDR3 DNA reads TGTGCCAGCAGTCCTAAGTTAAATGGCTACACCTTC. It encodes CASSPKLNGYTF.

This chain connects TRBV9 to TRBJ1-1, with D tentatively TRBD1 (6 bases). Germline CDR1 is SGDLS and CDR2 is YYNGEE. The CDR3 is made up of 14 amino acids. The V and J ends lost 0 bases and 5 bases respectively, with 11 bases between them. In DNA, the CDR3 is TGTGCCAGCAGCGTAGCAGGGGCTGGGACTGAAGCTTTCTTT. Translation gives CASSVAGAGTEAFF.

The rearrangement links TRBV7-9 to TRBJ1-2; D possibly corresponds to TRBD1 (6 bases). The germline V and J ends were trimmed by 5 bases and 7 bases, with 23 bases remaining between them. CDR1 and CDR2 (germline): SEHNR, FQNEAQ (reference sequence). This CDR3 contains 16 residues. CDR3 coding DNA: TGTGCCAGCAGCGTGGGGACGGGGGGCGGCTTCGCTGGCTACACCTTC. Translated: CASSVGTGGGFAGYTF.

The chain carries TRBV2 and TRBJ2-5, with 8 bases matching TRBD1. Germline V lookup: CDR1 SNHLY, CDR2 FYNNEI. CDR3 length: 20 amino acids. The trim removed 1 base at V and 2 bases at J, leaving 18 bases unmatched. CDR3 nucleotides: TGTGCCAGCAGTGAAGACCCCCGGCAGGGGGCGACAACCTATCAAGAGACCCAGTACTTC. Encoded protein: CASSEDPRQGATTYQETQYF.

This rearrangement joins TRBV2 to TRBJ2-3; weak D call: TRBD2 (5 bases). CDR1 is SNHLY, CDR2 FYNNEI, per germline. With 7 bases removed from V and 3 bases from J, the gap between germline ends came to 11 bases. CDR3 length equals 13 residues. The CDR3 sequence: CASTIWRTDTQYF. CDR3 in DNA: TGTGCCAGCACAATTTGGAGGACAGATACGCAGTATTTT.

This chain joins TRBV19 and TRBJ2-5; 14 bases map to TRBD2. Per germline, CDR1 LNHDA and CDR2 SQIVND (reference sequence). V was clipped by 3 bases and J by 5 bases; unmatched bases: 2. This CDR3 comprises 15 residues. The CDR3 nucleotides are TGTGCCAGTAGTATTGGGACTAGCGGGGGTGAGACCCAGTACTTC. Protein product: CASSIGTSGGETQYF.

This clone was recorded only once. The chain carries TRBV18 and TRBJ2-5; D not resolved. The CDR3 is 13 residues long. V was clipped by 3 bases and J by 5 bases, with 10 bases between them. CDR1 KGHSH and CDR2 LQKENI come from the germline V gene. This chain's CDR3 is CASSPAHVETQYF. The CDR3 coding sequence is TGTGCCAGCTCACCCGCACATGTGGAGACCCAGTACTTC.

The chain uses TRBV5-1 and TRBJ2-1; possible D gene TRBD1, 7 bases. CDR1 and CDR2 (germline): SGHRS, YFSETQ. The CDR3 is 17 residues long. The ends were cut back, 4 bases at V and 2 bases at J, with 19 bases in the middle. For the CDR3, the DNA is TGCGCCAGCAGCGCGGGACAGACGAGCGGCGCCTACAATGAGCAGTTCTTC. Protein: CASSAGQTSGAYNEQFF.

The rearrangement joins TRBV6-5 to TRBJ1-3; a weak D match, TRBD1 (6 bases). Per germline, CDR1 MNHEY and CDR2 SVGAGI. The CDR3 is 15 residues long. V lost 5 bases to trimming and J lost 7 bases, with 18 bases between them. CDR3 residues: CASSTRDIGPNTIYF. The CDR3 DNA follows: TGTGCCAGCAGTACCCGGGACATTGGGCCGAACACCATATATTTT.

This rearrangement joins TRBV30 to TRBJ1-6; 7 nucleotides line up with TRBD1. CDR1 is GTSNPN and CDR2 is SVGIG in the germline V gene (reference sequence). V dropped 5 bases and J dropped 7; count of bases not matched to a gene: 14. The CDR3 consists of 16 residues. This CDR3 reads CAWSNLDRERNSPLHF. In nucleotides, the CDR3 is TGTGCCTGGTCGAACCTAGACAGGGAAAGGAATTCACCCCTCCACTTT.

V gene TRBV28 combines with J gene TRBJ2-7; 8 bases are shared with TRBD2. The CDR3 loop spans 18 amino acids. V lost 3 bases, J lost 5 bases, and 18 bases stayed unmatched. Germline V gene lookup returns CDR1 MDHEN and CDR2 SYDVKM. The CDR3 DNA follows: TGTGCCAGCAGTTTCTCATCGGGACTAGGGTCGATGATGGACGAGCAGTACTTC. Translation gives CASSFSSGLGSMMDEQYF.

The chain employs TRBV6-1 and TRBJ2-1; tentatively, D is TRBD1 (5 bases). V dropped 2 bases and J dropped 1 base, with 9 bases sitting between them. The CDR3 is 15 residues long. Germline V gene sequence: CDR1 MNHNS, CDR2 SASEGT. For the CDR3, the DNA is TGTGCCAGCAGTGAACAGGCAGGGTCCTACAATGAGCAGTTCTTC. This sequence encodes CASSEQAGSYNEQFF.